Each of the 32 T cell receptor beta chains below was sequenced from the same sample in a study of cytomegalovirus exposure and HLA in healthy donors. 13 Jbeta primers and 60 Vbeta primers were used for the PCR. The repertoire was sequenced with immunoSEQ multiplex PCR; TCRdb's copy has only in-frame clones and lacks some. The profile shows roughly 110,000 clones, roughly 82% of them singletons. The sequenced sample consisted of PBMCs. These receptors were obtained from a man in his fifties in good health and CMV-seronegative.

J is TRBJ2-7 and V is TRBV11-1; 8 nucleotides agree with TRBD2. The V gene's germline CDR1 is SGHAT and CDR2 FQDESV (reference sequence). The CDR3 is 15 residues long. V shed 5 bases, J shed 7 bases, and the junction held 13 bases outside the gene matches. The CDR3 here is CASSTGTRAVGEQYF. The DNA for the CDR3 is TGTGCCAGCAGCACCGGGACTAGAGCGGTTGGGGAGCAGTACTTC.

CDR3 in amino acids: CASSRDRGRAETQYF. In nucleotides, the CDR3 is TGTGCCAGCAGCCGCGACAGGGGGCGGGCAGAGACCCAGTACTTC. The chain combines TRBV5-4 with TRBJ2-5, with 10 nucleotides matching TRBD1. The CDR3 has 15 residues. From germline, CDR1 is SGHNT and CDR2 YYREEE (reference sequence). The V gene end was trimmed by 4 bases and the J gene end by 4 bases; junction bases not matched to a gene: 7.

The chain uses TRBV7-2 and TRBJ2-1; 10 positions match TRBD1. Germline-derived CDR1 and CDR2 are SGHTA and FQGNSA. V lost 5 bases to trimming and J lost 2 bases; unmatched junction nucleotides: 3. There are 15 residues in the CDR3. In nucleotides, the CDR3 is TGTGCCAGCAGCACCGGGACAGGGGCCTACAATGAGCAGTTCTTC. This encodes CASSTGTGAYNEQFF.

V usage is TRBV19 and J usage is TRBJ1-1; perhaps TRBD1 as D (5 bases). Trimming shortened V by 6 bases and J by 4 bases, and 15 bases separated the two germline ends. This CDR3 region has 14 residues. Germline V gene data show CDR1 as LNHDA and CDR2 as SQIVND (reference sequence). As DNA, the CDR3 is TGTGCCAGTAGCAGGGCGGGGGGGGGCACTGAAGCTTTCTTT. This sequence encodes CASSRAGGGTEAFF.

This chain uses TRBV5-1 with TRBJ2-1, with D maybe TRBD2 (6 bases). Trimming pared 2 bases from V and 8 bases from J, leaving 17 bases between. Germline V gives CDR1 SGHRS, CDR2 YFSETQ. CDR3 length equals 15 residues. CDR3 sequence reads: CASSFGGLHGDEQFF. CDR3 DNA: TGCGCCAGCAGCTTTGGAGGGTTGCATGGCGATGAGCAGTTCTTC.

J is TRBJ2-3 and V is TRBV6-4, with a tentative D call TRBD2 (5 bases). The CDR3 runs to 14 residues. Trimming cost V 3 bases and J 5 bases, with 12 bases left between them. Germline lookup yields CDR1 MRHNA and CDR2 SNTAGT. CDR3 residues: CASSEEAALDTQYF. Written as DNA, the CDR3 is TGTGCCAGCAGTGAGGAGGCCGCTCTAGATACGCAGTATTTT.

This clone came up a few times. This CDR3 is also generated by other DNA sequences in the sample. CDR3 DNA sequence: TGTGCCACCAGCAGGGCCTTGGGTACAGGGGGCTTGGAGACCCAGTACTTC. Its protein is CATSRALGTGGLETQYF. This chain links TRBV15 with TRBJ2-5, with 9 positions matching TRBD1. After removal of 3 bases from V and 5 bases from J, the junction contained 13 bases not matched to a gene. Germline CDR1 reads LNHNV; CDR2 reads YYDKDF (reference sequence). The CDR3 is 17 residues long.

This clone was counted once. The V call is TRBV7-9, the J call TRBJ1-4; 7 bases match TRBD1. The CDR3 length is 15 residues. V lost 5 bases to trimming and J lost 4 bases; unmatched junction nucleotides: 7. Germline V gene sequence: CDR1 SEHNR, CDR2 FQNEAQ (reference sequence). The DNA for the CDR3 is TGTGCCAGCAGCCGAGGGACAGTCAATAATGAAAAACTGTTTTTT. Its protein is CASSRGTVNNEKLFF.

The V and J genes are TRBV7-2 and TRBJ2-1, with 8 bases matching TRBD1. With V trimmed by 1 base and J by 7 bases, 12 bases remained unmatched. The CDR3 runs 17 residues. CDR1 and CDR2 from the germline V gene are SGHTA and FQGNSA. The CDR3 nucleotides are TGTGCCAGCAGCTTAGTTACAGGGGGATTGTTGAGGAATGAGCAGTTCTTC. Translated, it gives CASSLVTGGLLRNEQFF.

In its sample, this clone was seen a few times. The chain couples TRBV6-5 to TRBJ2-1, with TRBD1 matching over 8 bases. CDR3 size: 12 residues. J gave up 9 bases and V 7 bases, and 5 bases lay outside the gene matches. Per the germline V gene, CDR1 is MNHEY and CDR2 is SVGAGI. CDR3 nucleotide sequence: TGTGCCAGCACTGGGACAGGCAGTGAGCAGTTCTTC. It codes for CASTGTGSEQFF.

The chain couples TRBV7-2 to TRBJ2-5, with 8 nucleotides matching TRBD1. This CDR3 region has 15 residues. Germline CDR1 is SGHTA and CDR2 is FQGNSA. The trim removed 4 bases at V and 4 bases at J, leaving 8 bases unmatched. CDR3 sequence: CASSSRTGPGETQYF. The CDR3 DNA follows: TGTGCCAGCAGCTCTCGGACAGGGCCTGGAGAGACCCAGTACTTC.

The chain employs TRBV2 and TRBJ2-1; D unresolved. The V gene's germline CDR1 is SNHLY and CDR2 FYNNEI. The germline V and J ends were trimmed by 6 bases and 6 bases, with 15 bases remaining between them. CDR3 length: 14 amino acids. The CDR3 DNA is TGTGCCAGCAGCGGAGACGGCTCCCTCAATGAGCAGTTCTTC. Its protein is CASSGDGSLNEQFF.

The chain carries TRBV19 and TRBJ2-1; 7 bases align to TRBD2. Germline CDR1 reads LNHDA; CDR2 reads SQIVND (reference sequence). This CDR3 has 15 residues. Trimming removed 5 bases from V and 3 bases from J; junction bases left unmatched: 7. Here the CDR3 reads CASSASGVSYNEQFF. The DNA of the CDR3 is TGTGCCAGTAGTGCCAGCGGGGTGAGCTACAATGAGCAGTTCTTC.

The V gene is TRBV28, the J gene TRBJ1-5; 9 bases agree with TRBD1. From germline, CDR1 is MDHEN and CDR2 SYDVKM. CDR3 size: 14 residues. The V segment lost 6 bases and the J segment 3 bases; nucleotides outside the gene matches: 3. The CDR3 coding sequence is TGTGCCAGCAGGGGGACAGGGAACAATCAGCCCCAGCATTTT. This translates into CASRGTGNNQPQHF.

The genes are TRBV4-3 and TRBJ2-3; D unclear. Germline values: CDR1 LGHNA, CDR2 YSLEER. Trimming took off 1 base at V and 0 bases at J, with 8 bases between the two ends. The CDR3 has 15 residues. The CDR3 loop is CASSQGSFSTDTQYF. DNA of the CDR3: TGCGCCAGCAGCCAAGGGAGCTTTAGCACAGATACGCAGTATTTT.

This clone was detected a few times. The chain recombines TRBV6-5 with TRBJ1-2; D is perhaps TRBD1 (6 bases). From germline, CDR1 is MNHEY and CDR2 SVGAGI. CDR3 size: 15 residues. V gave up 0 bases and J gave up 7 bases, with 15 bases separating them. CDR3 sequence reads: CASSYSWGQAGGYTF. CDR3 coding DNA: TGTGCCAGCAGTTACTCATGGGGGCAGGCTGGTGGCTACACCTTC.

This clone was seen just once. J is TRBJ1-1 and V is TRBV2; a weak D match, TRBD1 (6 bases). Trimming stripped 6 bases from V and 6 bases from J, with 20 bases between. CDR1 is SNHLY and CDR2 is FYNNEI in the germline V gene. The CDR3 is 15 residues long. CDR3 bases: TGTGCCAGCAGGGAACTCTCCGGGACAAGCGCTGAAGCTTTCTTT. Its translation is CASRELSGTSAEAFF.

In this sample, this clone turned up a few times. V usage is TRBV4-1 and J usage is TRBJ1-4, with 9 bases that match TRBD1. The CDR3 sequence is 15 residues long. From germline, CDR1 is MGHRA and CDR2 YSYEKL. The trim removed 1 base at V and 8 bases at J, leaving 5 bases unmatched. The CDR3 region has the DNA TGCGCCAGCAGCCAAGGGACAGGGGCGTGGGAAAAACTGTTTTTT. This sequence encodes CASSQGTGAWEKLFF.

A note on this clone: The same CDR3 is also encoded by other DNA sequences in this sample. This rearrangement joins TRBV5-1 to TRBJ2-6; tentatively, D is TRBD1 (6 bases). The CDR3 loop spans 16 amino acids. The V end was cut by 4 bases, the J end by 2 bases, with 13 bases between. Germline loops: CDR1 SGHRS, CDR2 YFSETQ. CDR3 sequence (DNA): TGCGCCAGCAGCGCGCAACAGGGCGCTGGGGCCAACGTCCTGACTTTC. Translating it yields CASSAQQGAGANVLTF.

The chain carries TRBV5-1 and TRBJ1-5, with a tentative D call TRBD1 (5 bases). CDR3 length: 15 residues. V was trimmed by 2 bases and J by 0 bases, leaving 9 bases between them. Germline CDR1 is SGHRS and CDR2 is YFSETQ. CDR3 in amino acids: CASSLSGISNQPQHF. Here the CDR3 DNA reads TGCGCCAGCAGCTTATCAGGGATTAGCAATCAGCCCCAGCATTTT.

The chain joins TRBV6-5 to TRBJ1-2; the match to TRBD1 covers 8 bases. Germline V gives CDR1 MNHEY, CDR2 SVGAGI. V trimming: 0 bases; J trimming: 7 bases; junction bases outside the gene matches: 10. This CDR3 comprises 16 residues. The CDR3 DNA reads as TGTGCCAGCAGTTACTCTGGGGACAGGAACCTCTTTGGCTACACCTTC. Amino acids: CASSYSGDRNLFGYTF.

The chain links TRBV7-9 to TRBJ1-6; possibly TRBD1 for D (6 bases). Germline V gene lookup returns CDR1 SEHNR and CDR2 FQNEAQ (reference sequence). Trimming shortened V by 5 bases and J by 4 bases, and 15 bases separated the two germline ends. The CDR3 contains 16 residues. CDR3 in DNA: TGTGCCAGCAGCCCCGGGACAACGGAATATAATTCACCCCTCCACTTT. Translating gives CASSPGTTEYNSPLHF.

DNA for the CDR3: TGTGCCAGCAGTTTTATCGGTAACACTGAAGCTTTCTTT. It encodes CASSFIGNTEAFF. The J gene is TRBJ1-1, the V gene TRBV28; D is undetermined. Germline CDR1 is MDHEN and CDR2 is SYDVKM. Trimming stripped 3 bases from V and 2 bases from J, with 7 bases between. The CDR3 covers 13 residues. Full variable domain (remainder filled in from reference TRBV28 and TRBJ1-1): DVKVTQSSRYLVKRTGEKVFLECVQDMDHENMFWYRQDPGLGLRLIYFSYDVKMKEKGDIPEGYSVSREKKERFSLILESASTNQTSMYLCASSFIGNTEAFFGQGTRLTVV.

This clone was found a few times. The rearrangement links TRBV6-5 to TRBJ1-2; weak D call: TRBD1 (6 bases). Germline CDR1 is MNHEY and CDR2 is SVGAGI. This CDR3 spans 14 amino acids. With 6 bases removed from V and 4 bases from J, the gap between germline ends came to 15 bases. CDR3 sequence reads: CASSRTTGTYGYTF. The CDR3 nucleotides read TGTGCCAGCAGCAGGACGACAGGAACCTATGGCTACACCTTC.

The genes are TRBV11-3 and TRBJ2-2; D ambiguous. Trimming shortened V by 5 bases and J by 8 bases, and 12 bases separated the two germline ends. Looked up from germline, CDR1 is SGHNT and CDR2 is YENEEA. The CDR3 loop spans 13 amino acids. The CDR3: CASSPSRSGELFF. Written as DNA, the CDR3 is TGTGCCAGCAGCCCTAGTCGGTCAGGGGAGCTGTTTTTT.

This chain uses TRBV28 with TRBJ1-1, with 10 bases matching TRBD1. This CDR3 contains 17 residues. J gave up 0 bases and V 1 base, and 5 bases lay outside the gene matches. Per the germline V gene, CDR1 is MDHEN and CDR2 is SYDVKM. The CDR3 sequence is CASSLFRQGALNTEAFF. The CDR3 nucleotides read TGTGCCAGCAGTTTATTCCGACAGGGGGCCCTGAACACTGAAGCTTTCTTT.

The chain joins TRBV7-3 to TRBJ2-1; 10 nucleotides line up with TRBD2. CDR3 length: 14 amino acids. J was trimmed by 6 bases and V by 3 bases; bases with no gene match: 2. Germline V lookup: CDR1 SGHTA, CDR2 FQGTGA. CDR3 DNA sequence: TGTGCCAGCAGCTTGAGCGGGGGGGTCAATGAGCAGTTCTTC. Translation: CASSLSGGVNEQFF.

The chain uses TRBV5-1 and TRBJ2-3; D is possibly TRBD1 (6 bases). The germline CDR1 and CDR2 sequences are SGHRS and YFSETQ. V lost 1 base and J lost 8, with 20 bases in between. This CDR3 comprises 16 residues. The CDR3 coding sequence is TGCGCCAGCAGCTTGACCCCACAGGGACCCGAGGGTACGCAGTATTTT. Translating gives CASSLTPQGPEGTQYF.

The J gene is TRBJ2-1, the V gene TRBV25-1; D unresolved. CDR1 and CDR2 (germline): MGHDK, SYGVNS. This CDR3 is 15 amino acids long. With 2 bases removed from V and 4 bases from J, the gap between germline ends came to 12 bases. CDR3 nucleotide sequence: TGTGCCAGCAGTGAAAGTCCCACAGTATACAATGAGCAGTTCTTC. Translating gives CASSESPTVYNEQFF. Variable domain in full (rest from reference TRBV25-1 and TRBJ2-1): EADIYQTPRYLVIGTGKKITLECSQTMGHDKMYWYQQDPGMELHLIHYSYGVNSTEKGDLSSESTVSRIRTEHFPLTLESARPSHTSQYLCASSESPTVYNEQFFGPGTRLTVL.

The CDR3, as DNA: TGTGCCAGCAGGGCAGGGGGCTCTCGCGAGCAGTACGTC. Encoded protein: CASRAGGSREQYV. The V call is TRBV28, the J call TRBJ2-7, with 8 bases fitting TRBD1. CDR3 length: 13 amino acids. CDR1 and CDR2 from the germline V gene are MDHEN and SYDVKM. Trimming removed 6 bases from V and 6 bases from J; junction bases left unmatched: 7.

V and J are TRBV14 and TRBJ2-5, with 7 bases aligning to TRBD1. V shed 0 bases and J 3 bases; nucleotides not matched to a gene: 1. This CDR3 is 14 amino acids long. CDR1 is SGHDN, CDR2 FVKESK, per germline. The DNA of the CDR3 is TGTGCCAGCAGCCAAGACGGGACAGAAGAGACCCAGTACTTC. Amino acid sequence: CASSQDGTEETQYF.

V and J are TRBV9 and TRBJ2-3, with TRBD1 matching over 9 bases. V lost 2 bases, J lost 6 bases, and 4 bases stayed unmatched. CDR1 is SGDLS and CDR2 is YYNGEE in the germline V gene. The CDR3 has 14 residues. The CDR3 is CASSVLDRGDTQYF. The CDR3, as DNA: TGTGCCAGCAGCGTCCTGGACAGGGGCGATACGCAGTATTTT.